Presented here are 9 T cell receptor beta chains from one specimen sequenced in a study of a mutant IDH1 vaccine in newly diagnosed glioma. These receptors lack a known antigen. Sample time point: week 23, last vaccination. Doses comprised 300 ug of mutant IDH1 20-mer peptide each, plus topical imiquimod. Sequencing was performed with immunoSEQ multiplex PCR; in TCRdb, only in-frame clones are kept and a portion is missing. Among around 60,000 clones listed, around 84% were seen once. This material consisted of PBMCs, taken from a glioma patient whose treatment included an IDH1 peptide vaccine. These receptors all come from a man aged 25-45 years with glioma.

This clone was recorded a few times. The chain is built from TRBV13 and TRBJ1-2; D ambiguous. Per germline, CDR1 PRHDT and CDR2 FYEKMQ (reference sequence). V lost 6 bases and J lost 5, with 13 bases in between. The CDR3 is 13 residues long. CDR3 sequence: CASSTPGFYGYTF. The CDR3 DNA reads TGTGCCAGCAGTACCCCGGGATTTTATGGCTACACCTTC.

The chain is built from TRBV6-1 and TRBJ2-1; D is perhaps TRBD2 (7 bases). Germline CDR1 and CDR2: MNHNS and SASEGT. CDR3 size: 15 residues. With 1 base removed from V and 4 bases from J, the gap between germline ends came to 11 bases. The CDR3 coding sequence is TGTGCCAGCAGTGAAGAAGGGGGGGGGTACAATGAGCAGTTCTTC. Its translation is CASSEEGGGYNEQFF.

The rearrangement uses TRBV5-4 and TRBJ1-1; a weak D match, TRBD1 (5 bases). The CDR3 sequence is 13 residues long. From germline, CDR1 is SGHNT and CDR2 YYREEE (reference sequence). The germline V and J ends were trimmed by 2 bases and 8 bases, with 13 bases remaining between them. The CDR3 protein is CASSFVSGGEAFF. The CDR3 bases are TGTGCCAGCAGCTTTGTATCTGGGGGGGAAGCTTTCTTT.

V usage is TRBV28 and J usage is TRBJ1-2; 7 bases agree with TRBD1. The CDR3 consists of 15 residues. Germline V gene data show CDR1 as MDHEN and CDR2 as SYDVKM. The V and J ends lost 5 bases and 1 base, in that order; junction bases with no gene match: 7. The CDR3 region is CASSTQGLLNYGYTF. The CDR3 coding sequence is TGTGCCAGCAGTACACAGGGGTTACTTAACTATGGCTACACCTTC.

The gene calls are TRBV25-1 and TRBJ1-2, with TRBD1 matching over 9 bases. From germline, CDR1 is MGHDK and CDR2 SYGVNS. The V gene end was trimmed by 3 bases and the J gene end by 4 bases; junction bases not matched to a gene: 6. This CDR3 is 15 amino acids long. The CDR3 here is CASSDSGTGPYGYTF. The DNA of the CDR3 is TGTGCCAGCAGTGATTCCGGGACAGGGCCCTATGGCTACACCTTC.

The chain carries TRBV2 and TRBJ1-2; tentative D call: TRBD1 (6 bases). This CDR3 contains 15 residues. V dropped 7 bases and J dropped 1 base, with 16 bases sitting between them. CDR1 and CDR2 from the germline V gene are SNHLY and FYNNEI. This CDR3 is CASIGAGADNYGYTF. CDR3 in DNA: TGTGCCAGCATCGGAGCGGGGGCTGATAACTATGGCTACACCTTC.

This clone was recorded a few times. The genes are TRBV16 and TRBJ1-4; tentatively, D is TRBD1 (5 bases). Per germline, CDR1 KGHSY and CDR2 FQNENV. V lost 2 bases, J lost 0 bases, and 13 bases lay in between. The CDR3 runs to 17 residues. CDR3 amino acids: CASSQSLQGPTNEKLFF. CDR3 nucleotide sequence: TGTGCCAGCAGCCAAAGCCTGCAGGGACCAACTAATGAAAAACTGTTTTTT.

This clone was counted only a few times. The chain uses TRBV7-9 and TRBJ1-1; D possibly corresponds to TRBD1 (6 bases). The V gene's germline CDR1 is SEHNR and CDR2 FQNEAQ (reference sequence). V lost 1 base, J lost 12 bases, and 15 bases lay in between. The length of the CDR3 is 13 residues. The CDR3 DNA reads TGTGCCAGCAGCTTAGGGACAGCCAGGGATACTTTCTTT. Its translation: CASSLGTARDTFF.

This sequence joins TRBV7-9 and TRBJ2-3, with TRBD1 as a possible D gene (7 bases). This CDR3 has 16 amino acids. Germline CDR1 SEHNR, CDR2 FQNEAQ (reference sequence). Trimming took 1 base from V and 2 from J, leaving 13 bases between them. CDR3 bases: TGTGCCAGCAGCTTAGGCGGGGACAGATCCACAGATACGCAGTATTTT. Protein: CASSLGGDRSTDTQYF.